This T cell receptor beta chain is drawn from a study of human T cells and chemical hapten exposure listed by TCRdb under 2021. A note on the overall study: For sensitization, 2% DPC in acetone was applied to a roughly 2 cm by roughly 2 cm area of upper inner arm skin. The study tracked peripheral blood TCR repertoire changes in vivo during primary and secondary sensitization to the hapten diphenylcyclopropenone (DPC) in alopecia patients. The libraries were sequenced as a pool, and the TCR yield per sample differed mostly because of small variations in library volumes within the pool. Patch testing was performed on the upper back with Finn chambers containing 0.01% DPC, and the patch tests were scored after 6 days according to International Contact Dermatitis Research Group standards. Blood was sampled from patients pre-sensitization (week 0) and at 2, 6 and about 24 weeks after DPC sensitization. Throughout the study period of around 25 weeks, patients also received therapeutic DPC doses to the scalp every week. Alopecia areata with under or over 50% scalp involvement, alopecia totalis and alopecia universalis were represented in the patient cohort, which was mostly female. Approximately 28 alopecia patients gave blood for TCR sequencing at one to four time points (pre-sensitization, 2, 6 and 24 weeks).

What this sample's time point label stands for: patch test 3, about 24 weeks after DPC sensitization. According to the study, the label for this sample's treatment or condition signals: therapeutic diphenylcyclopropenone sensitization with weekly scalp DPC. At each patch-test visit, blood was drawn before the patch test was applied. Patients were eligible if aged 18 to 70, diagnosed with alopecia and judged suitable for DPC therapy, and pregnant patients were excluded. Unfractionated whole blood was collected in Tempus Blood RNA tubes, and total RNA was extracted from that blood. This clonotype was observed at least ten times. Its antigen is unknown. Per-base qualities were not stored, and no clone one base away is much larger. Receptor amplification or capture employed RACE. The sequencer listed for this sample is NextSeq 500. During library preparation, unique molecular identifiers were attached to individual cDNA molecules so that TCRs could be counted quantitatively and reproducibly. Both TCR alpha and TCR beta chains were sequenced from each blood RNA sample. Processing in the source paper ran as follows. A median of around 100,000 TCRs per sample was observed, with a range of about 23,224 to 750,000. The Decombinator software suite was used to annotate V, J and CDR3 in the TCR reads. Every sample was subsampled to the same number of TCRs (28,000) for the PS versus PT1 abundance plots. Expanded TCRs were defined as absent before sensitization and observed at least eight times at the 2-week time point. TCRdb reprocessing: public reads trimmed at Q25 with fastp, clones called with MiXCR, in-frame beta chains kept. Every entry covers one CDR3 protein and lists the most common genes and DNA from its rows. TCRdb, not the original authors, processed these V and J calls. This sample holds 50,000 to 80,000 distinct CDR3 sequences; about 10% were observed only once. The ten largest clones take up about 2.5% of the sample.

What the research found in general, with its limitations: The number of PT1 expanded TCRs positively correlated with patch test score, significant at thresholds 8, 16 and 32 but not 4. Significantly more large CDR3 similarity clusters were formed by expanded TCRs than by pre-sensitization or healthy control sets, consistent with antigen-driven responses. Alopecia, a presumed autoimmune disease, was present in all patients, so the immune response of the patients might differ from that of healthy individuals. DPC sensitization did not change how many TCRs were above 1 in 1000 frequency, and no evidence was found of alterations in global repertoire structure. Repeated subsampling changed both the strength of the expansion versus patch-test correlation and the threshold at which that correlation became significant.

Inclusive of the bounding cysteine and phenylalanine, the CDR3 is 13 residues long. CDR3 DNA only is kept here, 39 bases in frame from base 1. According to the germline V gene, CDR1 reads SGHTA and CDR2 reads FQGNSA. V and J are truncated by 6 bases and 1 base respectively, leaving an intervening sequence of 8 bases. In this chain, TRBV7-2 is recombined with TRBJ2-3, with the D segment identity uncertain. This TCR derives from a woman between 25 and 40 years old with alopecia areata. Some clones in this sample may be carry-over from other donors' samples. The source was whole blood, collected in connection with sensitization to the hapten diphenylcyclopropenone (DPC). The DNA reads TGTGCCAGCAGGCGATCGGGCACAGATACGCAGTATTTT. Translation gives CASRRSGTDTQYF.